This TCR beta chain was found in a study of blood T cell repertoires in COVID-19. In the authors' methods: Reference gene primer amplification gave nucleated cell count estimates. Libraries were prepared by immunoSEQ multiplex PCR; TCRdb keeps only in-frame clonotypes and omits some of them. V and J calls and clone size are copied from that table; D and trimming were computed from the DNA. The table lists about 45,000 clones, about 83% of them singletons. The CDR3 totals 14 residues. V gave up 0 bases and J gave up 7 bases; unmatched junction bases: 5. Germline assignment: CDR1 MNHNS and CDR2 SASEGT. This clone was detected only a few times.

This chain uses TRBV6-1 with TRBJ1-2; 7 positions match TRBD1. The sequence was collected from a man aged 80 or over in a cohort sampled during active COVID-19. The material sequenced was peripheral blood. The CDR3 protein is CASSEAPQGTGYTF. CDR3 nucleotide sequence: TGTGCCAGCAGTGAAGCGCCACAGGGGACTGGCTACACCTTC.